What follows is one T cell receptor (beta chain) and its context. Its antigen is as yet unknown. The CDR3 has 15 residues. The V end lost 3 bases, the J end lost 0 bases, and 9 bases lay between the germline ends. Germline CDR1 SGHAT, CDR2 FQDESV (reference sequence). The sample originates from a study of immune cell composition in non-small cell lung cancer. Findings and caveats of the study: Tumour TCR-beta clonality was not significantly tied to smoking pack-years. Squamous lung tumours showed higher top 10 clone scores and clonality than adenocarcinomas.

The assay was immunoSEQ multiplex PCR, and TCRdb's table has in-frame clones only and misses some. The sample lists roughly 14,000 clones; 55% to 75% were seen once. Input material: lung tumor tissue. The V gene is TRBV11-1, the J gene TRBJ1-3, with D hard to call. This receptor was obtained from a human donor with non-small cell lung cancer. CDR3 sequence: CASSFEGYSGNTIYF. CDR3 DNA sequence: TGTGCCAGCAGCTTCGAGGGCTACTCTGGAAACACCATATATTTT. The full variable domain, rest sourced from reference TRBV11-1 and TRBJ1-3, is EAEVAQSPRYKITEKSQAVAFWCDPISGHATLYWYRQILGQGPELLVQFQDESVVDDSQLPKDRFSAERLKGVDSTLKIQPAELGDSAMYLCASSFEGYSGNTIYFGEGSWLTVV.